What follows describes a single TCR beta chain. Its matching antigen is unknown. Sequencing libraries made from TCR beta cDNA carried unique molecular identifiers. Each CDR3 protein is one row after TCRdb ran MiXCR on the PCR reads. The sample has approximately 690,000 distinct CDR3 sequences, more than 50% seen once. The CDR3 totals 15 residues. V was pared by 3 bases and J by 3 bases, with 16 bases between. In germline, CDR1 is SGDLS, CDR2 YYNGEE. This record belongs to a study of post-analysis software for immune sequencing data. Study-wide findings and caveats: About 5 TRBV segments were more frequent in patients than controls; TRBV5-6, TRBV5-1 and TRBV20-1 belonged to this group. Clustering by F measure revealed strong co-clustering among samples prepared together in one batch.

The receptor was derived from a girl aged 2 to 9 with multiple sclerosis. The chain combines TRBV9 with TRBJ2-7; tentative D call: TRBD1 (6 bases). Sequenced sample: blood. The DNA of the CDR3 is TGTGCCAGCAGCGCCGCCGGGACATCCTGCTACGAGCAGTACTTC. It translates to CASSAAGTSCYEQYF. The full variable domain, with the rest looked up from reference TRBV9 and TRBJ2-7, is DSGVTQTPKHLITATGQRVTLRCSPRSGDLSVYWYQQSLDQGLQFLIQYYNGEERAKGNILERFSAQQFPDLHSELNLSSLELGDSALYFCASSAAGTSCYEQYFGPGTRLTVT.